The 31 T cell receptor beta chains given below trace back to one sample, sequenced in a study of blood T cell repertoires in COVID-19. Measured with immunoSEQ multiplex PCR; TCRdb has only the in-frame clones, and not every one. The sample has 310,000 or so clones, about 88% seen once; the top ten hold roughly 12%. The specimen was peripheral blood. The receptors come from a woman in her thirties with COVID-19, enrolled during active disease.

The table lists this clone with a count of one. The rearrangement joins TRBV4-1 to TRBJ1-6, with D unresolved. Germline CDR1 and CDR2: MGHRA and YSYEKL. The CDR3 has 15 amino acids. V lost 1 base to trimming and J lost 7 bases, with 11 bases between them. The CDR3 DNA sequence: TGCGCCAGCAGCCAAGGACTTGGTCCAAATTCACCCCTCCACTTT. Amino acid sequence: CASSQGLGPNSPLHF.

V is TRBV9 and J is TRBJ2-3; 10 bases agree with TRBD2. Germline CDR1 SGDLS, CDR2 YYNGEE. V was clipped by 4 bases and J by 1 base; unmatched bases: 3. This CDR3 contains 15 residues. CDR3 DNA sequence: TGTGCCAGCAGCCCTCTAGCGGGAGGCACAGATACGCAGTATTTT. It yields the protein CASSPLAGGTDTQYF.

The chain has TRBV28 and TRBJ2-7; D might be TRBD2 (6 bases). V was pared by 4 bases and J by 7 bases, with 14 bases between. CDR1 is MDHEN and CDR2 is SYDVKM in the germline V gene. This CDR3 has 13 amino acids. This chain's CDR3 is CASSWTTPQEQYF. CDR3 nucleotide sequence: TGTGCCAGCAGTTGGACTACGCCGCAGGAGCAGTACTTC. Filled out from reference TRBV28 and TRBJ2-7, the complete variable domain reads DVKVTQSSRYLVKRTGEKVFLECVQDMDHENMFWYRQDPGLGLRLIYFSYDVKMKEKGDIPEGYSVSREKKERFSLILESASTNQTSMYLCASSWTTPQEQYFGPGTRLTVT.

The chain is built from TRBV18 and TRBJ2-7; 10 nucleotides agree with TRBD2. Trimming cost V 0 bases and J 6 bases; bases outside gene matches: 5. The CDR3 consists of 15 residues. The germline V gene has CDR1 KGHSH and CDR2 LQKENI. The CDR3 sequence is CASSPPASGSVEQYF. CDR3 in DNA: TGTGCCAGCTCACCACCCGCTAGCGGGAGTGTCGAGCAGTACTTC.

This chain connects TRBV5-1 to TRBJ2-5, with a possible D match to TRBD1 (5 bases). The length of the CDR3 is 13 residues. The V gene's germline CDR1 is SGHRS and CDR2 YFSETQ. Between the trimmed V and J ends, which lost 1 base and 5 bases, there was a span of 9 bases. CDR3 residues: CASSLSGAETQYF. As DNA, the CDR3 is TGCGCCAGCAGCTTGTCTGGGGCGGAGACCCAGTACTTC.

The chain is built from TRBV19 and TRBJ2-3, with TRBD2 matching over 11 bases. The CDR3 has 15 residues. Per germline, CDR1 LNHDA and CDR2 SQIVND (reference sequence). V was clipped by 4 bases and J by 2 bases; unmatched bases: 2. The CDR3 region is CASSNSGRATDTQYF. CDR3 coding DNA: TGTGCCAGTAGTAATAGCGGGAGGGCCACAGATACGCAGTATTTT.

V gene TRBV28 combines with J gene TRBJ2-7; 7 nucleotides match TRBD1. Germline V lookup: CDR1 MDHEN, CDR2 SYDVKM. V was pared by 5 bases and J by 4 bases, with 5 bases of the junction left unmatched. The CDR3 has 13 amino acids. The chain's CDR3 is CASSPGTVYEQYF. The CDR3 DNA sequence: TGTGCCAGCAGTCCCGGGACAGTATACGAGCAGTACTTC.

The CDR3 loop reads CASSVGETPNPYEQYF. The CDR3 DNA reads TGTGCCAGCAGCGTAGGGGAGACACCCAACCCATACGAGCAGTACTTC. The chain carries TRBV9 and TRBJ2-7; a weak D match, TRBD2 (5 bases). Germline values: CDR1 SGDLS, CDR2 YYNGEE. V was cut by 0 bases and J by 4 bases, with 17 bases left in between. The CDR3 spans 16 residues.

This clone was recorded only once. This rearrangement joins TRBV29-1 to TRBJ2-1, with 11 bases identical to TRBD2. CDR3 size: 14 residues. Losses at the gene ends were 4 bases for V and 7 bases for J; bases not matched to a gene: 6. CDR1 SQVTM and CDR2 ANQGSEA come from the germline V gene. The CDR3 sequence is CSVVTGTSGNEQFF. For the CDR3, the DNA is TGCAGCGTTGTAACCGGGACTAGCGGAAATGAGCAGTTCTTC.

The chain recombines TRBV28 with TRBJ2-7, with D hard to call. Per germline, CDR1 MDHEN and CDR2 SYDVKM. Trimming stripped 5 bases from V and 2 bases from J, with 10 bases between. This CDR3 is built from 13 residues. The CDR3 nucleotides are TGTGCCAGCAGTGCCGACATTGCCTACGAGCAGTACTTC. Its translation: CASSADIAYEQYF.

Remarks on this clone: Additional DNA sequences in this sample encode the identical CDR3. The rearrangement uses TRBV28 and TRBJ2-7; 7 bases map to TRBD1. With 6 bases clipped from V and 0 bases from J, the junction kept 2 bases outside the gene matches. Germline V gives CDR1 MDHEN, CDR2 SYDVKM. This CDR3 contains 13 residues. Here the CDR3 reads CASRRQGSYEQYF. The CDR3 region has the DNA TGTGCCAGCAGGCGACAGGGCTCCTACGAGCAGTACTTC. Filled out from reference TRBV28 and TRBJ2-7, the complete variable domain reads DVKVTQSSRYLVKRTGEKVFLECVQDMDHENMFWYRQDPGLGLRLIYFSYDVKMKEKGDIPEGYSVSREKKERFSLILESASTNQTSMYLCASRRQGSYEQYFGPGTRLTVT.

This rearrangement joins TRBV5-1 to TRBJ1-5, with D possibly being TRBD1 (6 bases). Trimming removed 4 bases from V and 0 bases from J, with 14 bases in between. In germline, CDR1 is SGHRS, CDR2 YFSETQ. The CDR3 contains 16 residues. The chain's CDR3 is CASSPGQTYSNQPQHF. The CDR3 coding sequence is TGCGCCAGCAGCCCAGGACAGACATATAGCAATCAGCCCCAGCATTTT.

Here the CDR3 reads CASSPWGGAYEQYF. The CDR3, as DNA: TGCGCCAGCAGCCCCTGGGGGGGTGCCTACGAGCAGTACTTC. The chain links TRBV5-1 to TRBJ2-7, with 7 positions matching TRBD2. After removal of 4 bases from V and 2 bases from J, the junction contained 6 bases not matched to a gene. Germline V gene sequence: CDR1 SGHRS, CDR2 YFSETQ. The CDR3 spans 14 residues.

The chain employs TRBV6-5 and TRBJ1-1; 10 bases match TRBD1. V shed 4 bases and J 4 bases; nucleotides not matched to a gene: 6. Germline assignment: CDR1 MNHEY and CDR2 SVGAGI. There are 15 residues in the CDR3. The CDR3 region has the DNA TGTGCCAGCAGTTCACCGGGACAGGGGTCCACTGAAGCTTTCTTT. Amino acid sequence: CASSSPGQGSTEAFF.

The rearrangement links TRBV30 to TRBJ2-4; 7 bases agree with TRBD1. Germline V lookup: CDR1 GTSNPN, CDR2 SVGIG (reference sequence). The trim removed 3 bases at V and 8 bases at J, leaving 7 bases unmatched. This CDR3 region has 13 residues. Written as DNA, the CDR3 is TGTGCCTGGAGAAGAGGGGGCTCGGACATTCAGTACTTC. Encoded protein: CAWRRGGSDIQYF.

J is TRBJ1-2 and V is TRBV4-1, with D hard to call. Trimming removed 4 bases from V and 2 bases from J, with 11 bases in between. In germline, CDR1 is MGHRA, CDR2 YSYEKL. This CDR3 spans 14 amino acids. In DNA form, the CDR3 reads TGCGCCAGCAGCCCCCATAAGCTGAACTATGGCTACACCTTC. Amino acid sequence: CASSPHKLNYGYTF.

The chain joins TRBV28 to TRBJ1-5, with unresolved D. The CDR3 covers 12 residues. Germline lookup yields CDR1 MDHEN and CDR2 SYDVKM. V was shortened by 5 bases and J by 0 bases, with 2 bases between the two germline ends. CDR3 DNA: TGTGCCAGCAGTCGTAGCAATCAGCCCCAGCATTTT. It translates to CASSRSNQPQHF. The variable domain in full, completed from reference TRBV28 and TRBJ1-5, reads DVKVTQSSRYLVKRTGEKVFLECVQDMDHENMFWYRQDPGLGLRLIYFSYDVKMKEKGDIPEGYSVSREKKERFSLILESASTNQTSMYLCASSRSNQPQHFGDGTRLSIL.

The V and J genes are TRBV11-3 and TRBJ2-1, with 7 bases fitting TRBD1. CDR1 and CDR2 (germline): SGHNT, YENEEA. The CDR3 runs to 14 residues. The V segment lost 5 bases and the J segment 7 bases; nucleotides outside the gene matches: 8. The CDR3 nucleotides are TGTGCCAGCAGCCGCCGGGACAGTGTAAATGAGCAGTTCTTC. It specifies CASSRRDSVNEQFF.

The rearrangement joins TRBV28 to TRBJ2-5, with 7 bases lining up with TRBD1. This CDR3 spans 15 amino acids. V dropped 5 bases and J dropped 1; count of bases not matched to a gene: 7. Per the germline V gene, CDR1 is MDHEN and CDR2 is SYDVKM. CDR3 protein: CASSAWTGSQETQYF. CDR3 DNA sequence: TGTGCCAGCAGTGCCTGGACAGGCAGCCAAGAGACCCAGTACTTC. Full variable domain (rest looked up from reference TRBV28 and TRBJ2-5): DVKVTQSSRYLVKRTGEKVFLECVQDMDHENMFWYRQDPGLGLRLIYFSYDVKMKEKGDIPEGYSVSREKKERFSLILESASTNQTSMYLCASSAWTGSQETQYFGPGTRLLVL.

V is TRBV24-1 and J is TRBJ2-3; perhaps TRBD1 as D (5 bases). The germline V gene has CDR1 KGHDR and CDR2 SFDVKD. The CDR3 extends over 12 amino acids. With 9 bases removed from V and 1 base from J, the gap between germline ends came to 7 bases. CDR3 nucleotide sequence: TGTGCCACCGGCAGGGGCACAGATACGCAGTATTTT. Translating gives CATGRGTDTQYF.

The J gene is TRBJ2-3, the V gene TRBV7-9; D may be TRBD1 (6 bases). The CDR3 sequence is 15 residues long. The V gene lost 5 bases and the J gene lost 2 bases, with 14 bases spanning the gap. Per germline, CDR1 SEHNR and CDR2 FQNEAQ (reference sequence). CDR3 nucleotide sequence: TGTGCCAGCAGCCCTAGTAGGACAGCCACAGATACGCAGTATTTT. Amino acids: CASSPSRTATDTQYF.

CDR3 DNA: TGTGCCAGCAGCTTAACGGGACTTAGGGGCGAGCAGTACTTC. Protein sequence: CASSLTGLRGEQYF. V is TRBV7-3 and J is TRBJ2-7; D might be TRBD2 (6 bases). Germline CDR1 is SGHTA and CDR2 is FQGTGA. CDR3 length: 14 residues. The V end lost 0 bases, the J end lost 6 bases, and 12 bases lay between the germline ends.

The rearrangement uses TRBV27 and TRBJ1-6; tentatively, D is TRBD1 (5 bases). In germline, CDR1 is MNHEY, CDR2 SMNVEV (reference sequence). V lost 5 bases and J 0 bases, leaving 20 bases between the germline ends. This CDR3 comprises 19 residues. CDR3 sequence: CASSTSGGTTSSYNSPLHF. The CDR3 nucleotides read TGTGCCAGCAGTACCAGCGGGGGAACCACTAGCTCCTATAATTCACCCCTCCACTTT.

The chain combines TRBV28 with TRBJ2-7; a weak D match, TRBD2 (6 bases). From germline, CDR1 is MDHEN and CDR2 SYDVKM. CDR3 length equals 13 residues. Trimming removed 5 bases from V and 3 bases from J, with 11 bases in between. CDR3 DNA: TGTGCCAGCAGTCCCCCCGGGAGCTACGAGCAGTACTTC. Protein: CASSPPGSYEQYF. The whole variable domain, remainder taken from reference TRBV28 and TRBJ2-7, is DVKVTQSSRYLVKRTGEKVFLECVQDMDHENMFWYRQDPGLGLRLIYFSYDVKMKEKGDIPEGYSVSREKKERFSLILESASTNQTSMYLCASSPPGSYEQYFGPGTRLTVT.

The CDR3: CATSDFLGLAGGASYEQYF. In nucleotides, the CDR3 is TGTGCCACCAGTGATTTTCTGGGACTAGCGGGAGGGGCCTCCTACGAGCAGTACTTC. The chain combines TRBV24-1 with TRBJ2-7; 16 nucleotides line up with TRBD2. From germline, CDR1 is KGHDR and CDR2 SFDVKD. After removal of 1 base from V and 0 bases from J, the junction contained 5 bases not matched to a gene. The CDR3 is made up of 19 amino acids.

This chain connects TRBV27 to TRBJ2-7; TRBD2 aligns across 10 bases. V dropped 5 bases and J dropped 4; count of bases not matched to a gene: 8. The CDR3 is 15 residues long. Germline values: CDR1 MNHEY, CDR2 SMNVEV (reference sequence). The CDR3 here is CASSPQLAGSYEQYF. The CDR3 DNA is TGTGCCAGCAGTCCCCAACTAGCGGGGTCGTACGAGCAGTACTTC.

This clone is a singleton in its sample. V and J are TRBV27 and TRBJ2-7; 13 bases match TRBD2. Germline loops: CDR1 MNHEY, CDR2 SMNVEV (reference sequence). The CDR3 contains 15 residues. The trim removed 6 bases at V and 4 bases at J, leaving 6 bases unmatched. The CDR3 DNA follows: TGTGCCAGCAGCCGACGGACTAGCGGGGGTTACGAGCAGTACTTC. This translates into CASSRRTSGGYEQYF.

The chain recombines TRBV6-5 with TRBJ2-4; 10 bases align to TRBD1. Germline V gives CDR1 MNHEY, CDR2 SVGAGI. Trimming took 6 bases from V and 8 from J; bases not matched to a gene: 4. The CDR3 extends over 13 amino acids. The CDR3 region is CASRGTGEDIQYF. CDR3 coding DNA: TGTGCCAGCAGGGGGACAGGGGAGGACATTCAGTACTTC.

This rearrangement joins TRBV2 to TRBJ2-7; perhaps TRBD1 as D (6 bases). The V and J ends lost 4 bases and 1 base respectively, with 8 bases between them. The CDR3 has 13 amino acids. From germline, CDR1 is SNHLY and CDR2 FYNNEI. CDR3 sequence: CASSVDRSYEQYF. For the CDR3, the DNA is TGTGCCAGCAGTGTCGACAGGTCCTACGAGCAGTACTTC.

Note on this clone: Without the conserved terminal phenylalanine or tryptophan, this CDR3 likely stems from a read error. The CDR3 region has the DNA TGTGCCAGCAGTGACGGGGGGCTAGCCAAAAACATTCAGTACTCC. This translates into CASSDGGLAKNIQYS. The chain combines TRBV2 with TRBJ2-4, with D perhaps matching TRBD2 (7 bases). V was clipped by 3 bases and J by 0 bases, with 9 bases between them. Germline loops: CDR1 SNHLY, CDR2 FYNNEI. This CDR3 has 15 amino acids.

The chain recombines TRBV30 with TRBJ1-4; 7 nucleotides line up with TRBD1. This CDR3 has 13 amino acids. The germline V gene encodes CDR1 GTSNPN and CDR2 SVGIG (reference sequence). The V gene end was trimmed by 1 base and the J gene end by 7 bases; junction bases not matched to a gene: 3. The CDR3 loop reads CAWSGGGFEKLFF. The DNA for the CDR3 is TGTGCCTGGAGTGGAGGGGGCTTTGAAAAACTGTTTTTT. The full variable domain, rest sourced from reference TRBV30 and TRBJ1-4, is SQTIHQWPATLVQPVGSPLSLECTVEGTSNPNLYWYRQAAGRGLQLLFYSVGIGQISSEVPQNLSASRPQDRQFILSSKKLLLSDSGFYLCAWSGGGFEKLFFGSGTQLSVL.